Following are 23 T cell receptor beta chains from one sample sequenced in a study of CD8 T cells in ankylosing spondylitis. No antigen has been identified for these receptors. In TCRdb, the 5' RACE reads were re-called with MiXCR into one record per CDR3 protein. The sample holds about 220,000 distinct CDR3 sequences, approximately 7.3% seen once. Study findings and constraints: Ankylosing spondylitis blood appeared to be characterized by a TCR beta motif of roughly eight highly homologous variants.

Sequencing was carried out using blood, either unsorted or a sorted T cell fraction (not recorded which). These receptors originate from a male donor with ankylosing spondylitis.

The chain uses TRBV7-9 and TRBJ1-1, with D possibly matching TRBD1 (6 bases). CDR1 is SEHNR and CDR2 is FQNEAQ in the germline V gene (reference sequence). The CDR3 totals 15 residues. The V end was cut by 5 bases, the J end by 3 bases, with 16 bases between. In DNA form, the CDR3 reads TGTGCCAGCAGCCCTCCAGGGGTAAGATACACTGAAGCTTTCTTT. Translated: CASSPPGVRYTEAFF.

This clonotype was found many times. V usage is TRBV7-9 and J usage is TRBJ1-2; D call uncertain. V shed 5 bases and J shed 0 bases, with 16 bases lying between them. CDR1 and CDR2 from the germline V gene are SEHNR and FQNEAQ (reference sequence). This CDR3 comprises 16 residues. In nucleotides, the CDR3 is TGTGCCAGCAGCCCAACCCATGAGGGTCCTAACTATGGCTACACCTTC. It is translated as CASSPTHEGPNYGYTF. Looking up the rest from reference TRBV7-9 and TRBJ1-2 gives the full variable domain: DTGVSQNPRHKITKRGQNVTFRCDPISEHNRLYWYRQTLGQGPEFLTYFQNEAQLEKSRLLSDRFSAERPKGSFSTLEIQRTEQGDSAMYLCASSPTHEGPNYGYTFGSGTRLTVV.

This clonotype appeared a few times. The chain links TRBV20-1 to TRBJ2-1; TRBD2 matches 12 bases. With V trimmed by 5 bases and J by 12 bases, 14 bases remained unmatched. CDR3 length: 15 amino acids. The V gene's germline CDR1 is DFQATT and CDR2 SNEGSKA (reference sequence). The CDR3 DNA reads TGCAGTGCTCCCGGGGGACTAGCGGGTGCTCCAGGGCAGTTCTTC. It yields the protein CSAPGGLAGAPGQFF.

This clonotype has at least ten counts. This chain links TRBV11-2 with TRBJ2-2, with 11 bases aligning to TRBD2. The CDR3 sequence is 18 residues long. Germline loops: CDR1 SGHAT, CDR2 FQNNGV. The ends lost 2 bases at V and 3 bases at J; junction bases unmatched: 8. The CDR3 coding sequence is TGTGCCAGCAGCTTAAATAGCGGGAGGGCCCAGGACACCGGGGAGCTGTTTTTT. Translating it yields CASSLNSGRAQDTGELFF.

This clonotype occurred many times. The chain links TRBV5-5 to TRBJ2-3; D is possibly TRBD1 or TRBD2 (5 bases each). Per the germline V gene, CDR1 is SGHKS and CDR2 is YYEKEE (reference sequence). The CDR3 totals 12 residues. Trimming left V 7 bases short and J 0 bases short, with 6 bases between. CDR3 DNA sequence: TGTGCCAGCGAGGGGAGCACAGATACGCAGTATTTT. Its protein is CASEGSTDTQYF. Together with reference TRBV5-5 and TRBJ2-3, the CDR3 gives the full variable domain: DAGVTQSPTHLIKTRGQQVTLRCSPISGHKSVSWYQQVLGQGPQFIFQYYEKEERGRGNFPDRFSARQFPNYSSELNVNALLLGDSALYLCASEGSTDTQYFGPGTRLTVL.

This clonotype was counted ten times or more. The V gene is TRBV12-3 or TRBV12-4, the J gene TRBJ1-3; 7 positions agree with TRBD1. Losses at the gene ends were 1 base for V and 2 bases for J; bases not matched to a gene: 11. CDR3 length: 18 amino acids. Here the CDR3 reads CASSLGRRGRLAGNTIYF. The CDR3 coding sequence is TGTGCCAGCAGTTTAGGAAGGAGGGGGCGGCTAGCTGGAAACACCATATATTTT.

This rearrangement joins TRBV15 to TRBJ2-1; D unclear. The CDR3 totals 13 residues. The germline V and J ends were trimmed by 1 base and 6 bases, with 7 bases remaining between them. Germline assignment: CDR1 LNHNV and CDR2 YYDKDF (reference sequence). The CDR3 sequence: CATSRAKLNEQFF. DNA for the CDR3: TGTGCCACCAGCAGAGCCAAACTCAATGAGCAGTTCTTC.

This clonotype appeared many times. One end of the junction fails to match germline, which may point to a read error. The genes are TRBV14 and TRBJ2-7; 10 nucleotides align to TRBD1. CDR1 and CDR2 from the germline V gene are SGHDN and FVKESK. The CDR3 extends over 15 amino acids. The CDR3 DNA sequence: TGTGCCAGCAGCAAAGACAGGGGGCTCTACTACGAGCAGTACTTC. It codes for CASSKDRGLYYEQYF.

This clonotype was counted at least ten times. The V gene is TRBV5-1, the J gene TRBJ1-1, with D possibly TRBD1 on 5 matching bases. There are 15 residues in the CDR3. Germline V gene sequence: CDR1 SGHRS, CDR2 YFSETQ. V shed 3 bases and J shed 4 bases, with 16 bases lying between them. The CDR3 sequence is CASSSKTARGTEAFF. The CDR3 DNA reads TGCGCCAGCAGCTCCAAGACAGCTCGAGGCACTGAAGCTTTCTTT.

There are many counts of this clonotype. The chain uses TRBV7-8 and TRBJ1-2, with a weak D call TRBD1 (5 bases). There are 14 residues in the CDR3. Per germline, CDR1 SGHVS and CDR2 FQNEAQ. Trimming cost V 3 bases and J 0 bases, with 8 bases left between them. The CDR3 sequence: CASSLGRTNYGYTF. The DNA for the CDR3 is TGTGCCAGCAGCTTGGGACGGACTAACTATGGCTACACCTTC.

The chain is built from TRBV28 and TRBJ2-1; a possible D gene is TRBD1 (6 bases). Germline V gene sequence: CDR1 MDHEN, CDR2 SYDVKM. Between the trimmed V and J ends, which lost 9 bases and 8 bases, there was a span of 14 bases. The CDR3 is made up of 12 amino acids. CDR3 sequence (DNA): TGTGCCAGTGGGATAGCAGGGGATGAGCAGTTCTTC. Protein product: CASGIAGDEQFF.

J is TRBJ2-5 and V is TRBV12-3 or TRBV12-4, with 10 bases fitting TRBD2. The CDR3 totals 12 residues. Trimming took 7 bases from V and 12 from J; bases not matched to a gene: 8. CDR3 nucleotides: TGTGCCAGCAATAGCGGGGGGCTCCCCGAGTACTTC. Translated, it gives CASNSGGLPEYF.

This clonotype was counted ten times or more. The genes are TRBV28 and TRBJ2-3; 12 bases are a match to TRBD2. Germline CDR1 and CDR2: MDHEN and SYDVKM. Losses at the gene ends were 6 bases for V and 5 bases for J; bases not matched to a gene: 6. The CDR3 totals 15 residues. In nucleotides, the CDR3 is TGTGCCAGCAGGTCACAGGGACTAGCGGGAGATACGCAGTATTTT. It encodes CASRSQGLAGDTQYF.

The V call is TRBV6-6, the J call TRBJ1-5; TRBD1 matches at 7 bases. Trimming at V came to 6 bases and at J to 7 bases, leaving 6 bases not matched to a gene. The germline CDR1 and CDR2 sequences are MNHNY and SVGAGI (reference sequence). CDR3 length: 13 residues. As DNA, the CDR3 is TGTGCCAGCAGCTCAGGGGGTTGGCAGCCCCAGCATTTT. It specifies CASSSGGWQPQHF.

This clonotype has a count of ten or more. The rearrangement links TRBV27 to TRBJ1-1; TRBD1 matches 10 bases. Germline CDR1 reads MNHEY; CDR2 reads SMNVEV (reference sequence). Trimming removed 3 bases from V and 6 bases from J; junction bases left unmatched: 4. The CDR3 has 14 amino acids. This CDR3 is CASSFAGQGPEAFF. CDR3 coding DNA: TGTGCCAGCAGTTTCGCGGGACAGGGGCCTGAAGCTTTCTTT.

The table lists this clonotype with many counts. The gene calls are TRBV21-1 and TRBJ1-5. TRBV21-1 is an annotated pseudogene. The CDR3 covers 14 residues. This CDR3 reads CASKGGQNNQPQHF. The CDR3 DNA sequence: TGTGCCAGCAAGGGTGGGCAGAATAATCAGCCCCAGCATTTT.

This clonotype was observed at least ten times. The rearrangement links TRBV4-3 to TRBJ2-5, with TRBD2 matching 11 bases. V gave up 5 bases and J gave up 2 bases; unmatched junction bases: 4. This CDR3 comprises 15 residues. Germline CDR1 reads LGHNA; CDR2 reads YSLEER. The CDR3 region is CASSSTSGSQETQYF. CDR3 DNA sequence: TGCGCCAGCAGCTCTACTAGCGGGAGTCAAGAGACCCAGTACTTC.

In this sample, this clonotype turned up many times. This rearrangement joins TRBV29-1 to TRBJ2-1; 9 bases agree with TRBD2. J gave up 4 bases and V 7 bases, and 2 bases lay outside the gene matches. CDR1 is SQVTM and CDR2 is ANQGSEA in the germline V gene. The CDR3 is 12 residues long. CDR3 sequence reads: CSGRGGYNEQFF. The CDR3 DNA is TGCAGCGGGCGGGGGGGATACAATGAGCAGTTCTTC.

This clonotype was detected ten times or more. This chain uses TRBV27 with TRBJ2-7, with TRBD2 matching 10 bases. Trimming at V came to 2 bases and at J to 6 bases, leaving 13 bases not matched to a gene. There are 17 residues in the CDR3. CDR1 MNHEY and CDR2 SMNVEV come from the germline V gene (reference sequence). As DNA, the CDR3 is TGTGCCAGCAGTTTAGGAGGTCTAGCGGGAGCGGGGGGCGAGCAGTACTTC. This encodes CASSLGGLAGAGGEQYF.

This clonotype was observed many times. The chain has TRBV28 and TRBJ2-7; D unclear. This CDR3 contains 13 residues. CDR1 is MDHEN, CDR2 SYDVKM, per germline. The V end lost 8 bases, the J end lost 0 bases, and 11 bases lay between the germline ends. The CDR3 loop reads CASVGPDSYEQYF. DNA of the CDR3: TGTGCCAGCGTTGGCCCGGACTCCTACGAGCAGTACTTC.

This clonotype has ten or more counts. This chain uses TRBV25-1 with TRBJ2-5; D remains ambiguous. V was cut by 7 bases and J by 5 bases, with 11 bases left in between. CDR1 and CDR2 (germline): MGHDK, SYGVNS. The CDR3 is 12 residues long. The CDR3 is CASTPGGETQYF. The CDR3 DNA is TGTGCCAGCACCCCCGGCGGCGAGACCCAGTACTTC.

On this clonotype itself: A much larger clone is a single base away; this may be a read error. The genes are TRBV24-1 and TRBJ1-2; possible D gene TRBD1, 5 bases. The germline gives CDR1 KGHDR, CDR2 SFDVKD. The V end was cut by 4 bases, the J end by 6 bases, with 17 bases between. The CDR3 totals 15 residues. CDR3 loop: CATSDQAGRQDGYTF. The CDR3 bases are TGTGCCACCAGTGACCAGGCGGGGCGACAAGATGGCTACACCTTC.

Many counts were recorded for this clonotype. This chain connects TRBV3-1 to TRBJ2-7; perhaps D is TRBD1 or TRBD2 (5 bases each). The CDR3 contains 15 residues. Germline V lookup: CDR1 LGHDT, CDR2 YNNKEL (reference sequence). V lost 8 bases and J lost 5, with 22 bases in between. The CDR3 sequence: CASGTRGPKLNEQYF. CDR3 nucleotides: TGTGCCAGCGGGACGAGGGGTCCCAAACTAAACGAGCAGTACTTC.